The present T cell receptor (beta chain) was sequenced within a study of beta chain features in type 1 diabetes. Study observations and caveats: Shortening that was moderate but significant affected the TCRB CDR3s of Type 1 diabetes patients in all four CD4+ subsets. Diminished insertions and augmented deletions at VDJ junctions characterized type 1 diabetes patients.

Concerning this clone: The antigen remains unidentified.

cDNA synthesis used the whole RNA isolate, giving expressed TCRB sequences. Data came from immunoSEQ multiplex PCR; TCRdb stores just in-frame clones and leaves some out. Found here are over 20,000 clones, approximately 53% of them singletons; the top ten hold roughly 0.29%. V was cut by 0 bases and J by 5 bases, with 13 bases left in between. Germline V lookup: CDR1 KGHSH, CDR2 LQKENI. The CDR3 is 15 residues long. The V and J genes are TRBV18 and TRBJ2-5, with D tentatively TRBD2 (6 bases). The source is a man aged 25-40 years with type 1 diabetes. Sequenced: stem cell memory CD4+ T cells from blood. The chain's CDR3 is CASSPPRLDGETQYF. CDR3 nucleotide sequence: TGTGCCAGCTCACCACCCCGACTAGATGGCGAGACCCAGTACTTC.